This is a list of T cell receptor beta chains from one sample in a study of cytomegalovirus exposure and HLA in healthy donors. Profiling relied on immunoSEQ multiplex PCR, and the TCRdb table lists in-frame clones only, not all of them. Of more than 85,000 clones listed, 69% were seen once; the top ten hold roughly 3.2%. Material: PBMCs. The source of these receptors is a man aged 30-40 years in good health and CMV-seronegative. Each CDR3 is given with its conserved first and last residue. A D gene is named only where the DNA matches it firmly. Clone size is shown for a subset of rows, as once, few, many or a class of expanded clone.

len	abundance	d_gene	j_gene	v_gene	CDR3aa
14	few	.	TRBJ2-5	TRBV19	CASSRVTELRTQYF
14	.	.	TRBJ2-1	TRBV28	CASSLGGSYNEQFF
13	.	TRBD1	TRBJ1-2	TRBV7-3	CASSPTGGSGYTF
12	.	.	TRBJ2-5	TRBV6-5	CASSSGVKTQYF
16	.	TRBD1	TRBJ1-1	TRBV25-1	CASSDHRGQGGTEAFF
16	.	.	TRBJ1-5	TRBV10-3	CAISAVPQGSNQPQHF
14	.	.	TRBJ2-3	TRBV10-3	CAISEGGSTDTQYF
17	.	.	TRBJ1-5	TRBV19	CASSDSRQAGTHQPQHF
15	.	.	TRBJ2-3	TRBV7-6	CASSLTGFGTDTQYF
13	.	.	TRBJ2-7	TRBV9	CASSETGEGEQYF
14	.	TRBD1	TRBJ1-2	TRBV19	CASSTRGQIYGYTF
15	.	.	TRBJ1-1	TRBV10-3	CAISESADLNTEAFF
12	.	.	TRBJ2-7	TRBV5-1	CASSSSFYEQYF
18	.	TRBD2	TRBJ2-1	TRBV29-1	CSGGRLAGGPGSYNEQFF
18	.	.	TRBJ2-3	TRBV9	CASSVKGRAESSTDTQYF
14	.	.	TRBJ2-7	TRBV5-1	CASSLEDTTYEQYF
15	.	TRBD2	TRBJ2-1	TRBV11-2	CASSVTSGTYNEQFF
15	few	TRBD1	TRBJ1-4	TRBV25-1	CASSHLDRDHEKLFF
13	once	.	TRBJ1-1	TRBV7-2	CASSSQGHTEAFF
13	.	TRBD1	TRBJ1-2	TRBV7-2	CASSAGTGASYTF
16	.	.	TRBJ2-1	TRBV10-3	CAISTDGSSSYNEQFF
16	.	TRBD1	TRBJ1-6	TRBV25-1	CASSILQGAGNSPLHF
14	few	.	TRBJ2-2	TRBV6-6	CASSPGVRGGELFF
15	.	TRBD2	TRBJ2-7	TRBV28	CASTLFSSGSYEQYF
16	.	TRBD1	TRBJ2-4	TRBV7-2	CASSTTGQVFSDSQYF
14	few	TRBD1	TRBJ1-1	TRBV9	CASRRGQGKTEAFF
16	.	TRBD2	TRBJ2-7	TRBV4-2	CASSPLLAGGSYEQYF
21	.	TRBD2	TRBJ2-1	TRBV5-3	CARSWPPWTSGRNSSYNEQFF
16	.	.	TRBJ2-3	TRBV7-9	CASSLVPGPSTDTQYF
16	.	TRBD1	TRBJ2-1	TRBV6-5	CASSSSGTASYNEQFF
15	few	.	TRBJ1-2	TRBV6-5	CASSLLPGTNYGYTF
13	few	.	TRBJ1-1	TRBV6-6	CASSATGPKGAFF
15	.	TRBD2	TRBJ2-1	TRBV10-3	CAISYGTSGYNEQFF
17	.	.	TRBJ2-7	TRBV2	CASSEALRGGYSYEQYF
14	once	TRBD2	TRBJ2-7	TRBV19	CASSTKRGPNEQYF
14	.	.	TRBJ2-1	TRBV6-5	CAPQGCGKNNEQFF
15	.	TRBD2	TRBJ2-7	TRBV11-3	CASSLTSGSSYEQYF
15	once	TRBD2	TRBJ2-7	TRBV7-9	CASSLPASGTHEQYF
14	.	TRBD1	TRBJ1-1	TRBV5-1	CASNLIQGDTEAFF
15	.	.	TRBJ2-6	TRBV18	CASSPGAAGANVLTF
14	few	TRBD1	TRBJ2-7	TRBV7-2	CASRPDREAYEQYF
14	.	TRBD1	TRBJ1-2	TRBV9	CASSVTTGGHGYTF
15	.	.	TRBJ2-7	TRBV7-9	CASSLDRTPPYEQYF